This T cell receptor (beta chain) was sequenced in a study of cytomegalovirus exposure and HLA in healthy donors. Study-level points and caveats: Later analysis revealed greater clonal expansion in HLA-associated TCR beta chains than in equally common others. Among the most significant clusters, several appeared linked to common viral pathogens in a later analysis.

About this clone itself: Its specificity is not known.

V was cut by 0 bases and J by 1 base, with 11 bases left in between. CDR3 length: 16 residues. CDR1 SGDLS and CDR2 YYNGEE come from the germline V gene. A multiplex PCR was run with 60 Vbeta primers and 13 Jbeta primers. The method was immunoSEQ multiplex PCR; TCRdb's version includes in-frame clones alone and lacks a portion of them. Its table lists about 140,000 clones. The receptor was derived from a woman younger than 35 in good health and CMV-seronegative. The rearrangement uses TRBV9 and TRBJ2-1; D possibly corresponds to TRBD2 (5 bases). Sequencing was performed on PBMCs. In nucleotides, the CDR3 is TGTGCCAGCAGCGTAGTCTCGGGATATTCCTACAATGAGCAGTTCTTC. Translation gives CASSVVSGYSYNEQFF.